This record covers a single T cell receptor (beta chain). Antigen specificity is unknown. Purity above 95% was achieved in all sorted populations. This entry belongs to a study of beta chain features in type 1 diabetes. Study-wide points: More deletions and fewer insertions at VDJ junctions were seen in type 1 diabetes patients. TCRB CDR3s from Type 1 diabetes patients were moderately but significantly shorter in all four CD4+ subsets.

The investigators reverse transcribed all of the isolated RNA, so they sequenced expressed TCRB transcripts. The table came from immunoSEQ multiplex PCR; TCRdb's copy has only in-frame clones and leaves some out. This sample has fewer than 350,000 clones, with about 7.8% found just once. Germline CDR1 GTSNPN, CDR2 SVGIG (reference sequence). With V trimmed by 6 bases and J by 3 bases, 5 bases remained unmatched. The CDR3 runs 13 residues. V gene TRBV30 combines with J gene TRBJ2-1, with TRBD2 identical over 7 bases. This TCR was sampled from a woman younger than 35 in good health. The sample taken for sequencing was central memory CD4+ T cells from blood. The CDR3 sequence: CACRLAFYNEQFF. The CDR3, as DNA: TGTGCCTGCCGACTAGCTTTCTACAATGAGCAGTTCTTC.